The text below deals with one TCR beta chain. It has no known antigen specificity. Nothing much larger sits one base from this clone, and base qualities are not available. This entry belongs to a study of PD-L1 blockade in urothelial cancer (dated by TCRdb to the late 2010s). Study-level background: Therapy was started in 2014 for all patients, and atezolizumab 1,200 mg was administered intravenously every 3 weeks. Twenty-five of 29 patients were identified as males with urothelial cancer of bladder origin, and a prior smoking history was reported by 18 of 29 patients. An ECOG performance status of 0 or 1 was recorded for the patients, and 0 to 3 prior chemotherapy regimens had been received by the patients. Blood samples were analyzed 3 weeks after the start of treatment (second dose) and 6 weeks after the start of treatment. Blood samples gave a median of about 150,000 T cells and some 83,000 unique TCRs, with a median clonality of approximately 0.08. An exploratory multi-omic analysis was conducted of the somatic, immune and clinical correlates of response to PD-L1 blockade with atezolizumab in urothelial cancer. TCR sequencing covered pretreatment tumor samples and matched, serially collected peripheral blood taken before and after atezolizumab treatment. Durable clinical benefit was defined as progression-free survival longer than 6 months, and TCR features were also tested against progression-free and overall survival. In the same patients who had TCR sequencing, pretreatment tumors also underwent whole exome sequencing and RNA sequencing. Durable clinical benefit was achieved by nine patients and was not achieved by 20 patients. Pretreatment blood TCR-seq was available for about 30 patients, at least one posttreatment blood collection was obtained for about 24 patients, and tumor TCR-seq was available for about 24 patients.

Synthetic TCR analog templates were spiked into each PCR so that absolute template abundance could be estimated from read counts. TCRbeta CDR3 regions were amplified from genomic DNA with bias-controlled V and J gene primers using the immunoSEQ assay. Rearranged TCRbeta segments were sequenced at approximately 20X coverage. For the original study's pipeline: Clustering was used to correct sequencing errors, and CDR3s were annotated against IMGT to assign V, D and J genes. Only productive TCRbeta rearrangements were used in downstream analyses, excluding out-of-frame or stop-codon sequences. Clonality was calculated as one minus the Shannon entropy normalized by the log of the number of unique productive sequences. Fisher's exact test with Benjamini-Hochberg correction, using a cutoff of adjusted p below 0.01, was how clones that differed between time points or between blood and tumor were identified. TCRdb took this table from immuneACCESS and kept in-frame rearrangements with V and J called. Such tables lack part of the clones; where checked against another copy, unresolved V genes explain under half of the gap, and the rest is unexplained. V and J calls plus clone size are reproduced from that table; the DNA served to infer D and trimming. The sample yields about 50,000 clones; 87% were counted once. In total, the top ten clones hold about 15% of the sample.

Sample time point, as interpreted from the label and publication: pretreatment peripheral blood. A total of 25 to 30 patients with locally advanced or metastatic urothelial carcinoma, treated at Memorial Sloan Kettering on a trial protocol, made up the cohort. Peripheral blood mononuclear cells were collected from each patient pretreatment and during treatment, giving between 1 and 8 total time points per patient. The Qiagen DNeasy Blood extraction kit was used to purify genomic DNA from total PBMCs and tumor samples. PBMCs were collected pretreatment and during treatment and were isolated and stored as previously described. From cysteine to phenylalanine, the CDR3 is 15 amino acids long. Of all the DNA, just the CDR3 is kept, 45 bases in frame from base 1. CDR1 and CDR2, per the germline V gene, are SGHVS and FQNEAQ. V and J are trimmed by 5 bases and 0 bases, and the gene matches miss 5 bases of the junction.

Study-level results and caveats: Improved progression-free and overall survival was associated with having pretreatment peripheral blood TCR clonality below the median. Greater expansion of tumor-associated TCR clones in peripheral blood 3 weeks after the start of treatment was observed in patients with durable benefit (n of about 21, p = 0.022). Small sample size (n ≈ 28) and many exploratory analyses mean the results are intended to be hypothesis-generating.

The sequencing used PBMCs, collected around atezolizumab (anti-PD-L1) treatment. Rearrangement joined TRBV7-8 to TRBJ2-5, and TRBD2 aligns with 8 junction nucleotides. The receptor comes from a woman aged 55 to 70 with urothelial cancer. The CDR3: CASSPREGNQETQYF. The DNA sequence follows: TGTGCCAGCAGCCCCCGGGAGGGGAACCAAGAGACCCAGTACTTC.